This TCR beta chain emerged from a study of blood T cell repertoires in COVID-19. The overall study: COVID-19 samples from acute and convalescent phases originated in the United States, Italy and Spain. T cells, B-cell-depleted T cells, or PBMCs supplied cDNA or gDNA.

V lost 3 bases and J 6 bases, leaving 14 bases between the germline ends. Germline lookup yields CDR1 LNHNV and CDR2 YYDKDF (reference sequence). The CDR3 extends over 15 amino acids. Per the original methods: Cell counts per sample came from amplifying reference gene primers. The data were produced by immunoSEQ multiplex PCR, yet TCRdb's version contains in-frame clones alone and is incomplete. V, J and clone size derive from that table, while D and trimming were established from the DNA sequence. Altogether about 260,000 clones are present, about 86% being singletons, with the ten largest covering 4.1%.

Sequenced sample: PBMCs or T cells enriched from blood (not recorded which). The source of this sequence is a man aged 25 to 40 with acute COVID-19. The gene calls are TRBV15 and TRBJ2-2, with D possibly TRBD2 on 6 matching bases. In DNA form, the CDR3 reads TGTGCCACCAGCAGCTACGGGAGTGAGTCCGGGGAGCTGTTTTTT. Translation: CATSSYGSESGELFF.